Listed below are T cell receptor beta chains from one sample, sequenced in a study of vaccination effects on CD4 cells after COVID-19. Their target antigens are unknown. TCRdb's table, derived via immunoSEQ multiplex PCR, lists solely in-frame clones and lacks some. The sample has just under 75,000 clones; over 65% are singletons. Specimen: CD4+ T cells from PBMCs cultured without peptide, collected after COVID-19 vaccination. The receptor source for this set is a human donor who received a COVID-19 vaccine. Both conserved end residues are part of each CDR3. D genes are given only for firm matches. Size tells how often a clone was seen (once, few, many) or the class of an expanded clone, and some rows leave it out.

D gene: TRBD2
J gene: TRBJ2-2
clone size: NA
V gene: TRBV5-1
CDR3 DNA: TGCGCCAGCAGCAAGGAGGGGACTAGAAACACCGGGGAGCTGTTTTTT
CDR3 protein: CASSKEGTRNTGELFF

D gene: NA
J gene: TRBJ1-5
clone size: NA
V gene: TRBV5-5
CDR3 DNA: TGTGCCAGCAGCTTCTCGACACAATCCAATCAGCCCCAGCATTTT
CDR3 protein: CASSFSTQSNQPQHF

D gene: TRBD1
J gene: TRBJ2-2
clone size: NA
V gene: TRBV6-5
CDR3 DNA: TGTGCCAGCAGTTTAGACAGGGGGCGGGGGGAGCTGTTTTTT
CDR3 protein: CASSLDRGRGELFF

D gene: NA
J gene: TRBJ1-1
clone size: NA
V gene: TRBV6-5
CDR3 DNA: TGTGCCAGCAGTTTGGAAGGGAACACTGAAGCTTTCTTT
CDR3 protein: CASSLEGNTEAFF

D gene: TRBD2
J gene: TRBJ2-3
clone size: few
V gene: TRBV24-1
CDR3 DNA: TGTGCCACCAGTGATTCACTAGCGGGAAGCACAGATACGCAGTATTTT
CDR3 protein: CATSDSLAGSTDTQYF

D gene: NA
J gene: TRBJ1-1
clone size: NA
V gene: TRBV6-5
CDR3 DNA: TGTGCCAGCAGTTACTTCCCGATAGGGAACACTGAAGCTTTCTTT
CDR3 protein: CASSYFPIGNTEAFF

D gene: NA
J gene: TRBJ1-5
clone size: few
V gene: TRBV7-2
CDR3 DNA: TGTGCCAGCAGCCGCCTACTTCAGCCCCAGCATTTT
CDR3 protein: CASSRLLQPQHF

D gene: TRBD1
J gene: TRBJ2-2
clone size: NA
V gene: TRBV29-1
CDR3 DNA: TGCAGCGGGACAACAGGGGTTCGGACCGGGGAGCTGTTTTTT
CDR3 protein: CSGTTGVRTGELFF

D gene: NA
J gene: TRBJ1-2
clone size: NA
V gene: TRBV2
CDR3 DNA: TGTGCCAGCATTGGCAGCCCTGAACCCAACTCTCGCTACACCTTC
CDR3 protein: CASIGSPEPNSRYTF

D gene: NA
J gene: TRBJ1-1
clone size: NA
V gene: TRBV18
CDR3 DNA: TGTGCCAGCTCACCACGAGAGGATTTGAACACTGAAGCTTTCTTT
CDR3 protein: CASSPREDLNTEAFF

D gene: TRBD1
J gene: TRBJ1-6
clone size: once
V gene: TRBV27
CDR3 DNA: TGTGCCAGCAGTACGGGTGGGACAGGGGGTTCACCCCTCCACTTT
CDR3 protein: CASSTGGTGGSPLHF

D gene: NA
J gene: TRBJ1-1
clone size: few
V gene: TRBV5-6
CDR3 DNA: TGTGCCAGCAGCTTTCTCAACACTGAAGCTTTCTTT
CDR3 protein: CASSFLNTEAFF

D gene: NA
J gene: TRBJ1-2
clone size: NA
V gene: TRBV18
CDR3 DNA: TGTGCCAGCTCACCGAATAGGCCTGACCTCAACTATGGCTACACCTTC
CDR3 protein: CASSPNRPDLNYGYTF

D gene: NA
J gene: TRBJ1-3
clone size: NA
V gene: TRBV20-1
CDR3 DNA: TGCAGTGCTAGTGGGGCAGGGATCGTAAACACCATATATTTT
CDR3 protein: CSASGAGIVNTIYF

D gene: TRBD2
J gene: TRBJ2-2
clone size: NA
V gene: TRBV7-3
CDR3 DNA: TGTGCCAGCAGCCCGACTAGCGGGGGCGGTACCGGGGAGCTGTTTTTT
CDR3 protein: CASSPTSGGGTGELFF

D gene: TRBD2
J gene: TRBJ2-2
clone size: NA
V gene: TRBV6-2/TRBV6-3
CDR3 DNA: TGTGCCAGCAGTTACGGACTAGTGAACACCGGGGAGCTGTTTTTT
CDR3 protein: CASSYGLVNTGELFF

D gene: NA
J gene: TRBJ2-4
clone size: few
V gene: TRBV6-5
CDR3 DNA: TGTGCCAGCAGTTACGATCCCCGGCTAGCCAAAAACATTCAGTACTTC
CDR3 protein: CASSYDPRLAKNIQYF

D gene: NA
J gene: TRBJ1-1
clone size: NA
V gene: TRBV4-1
CDR3 DNA: TGCGCCAGCAGCCTCGGTTGGAGTGGCAGTGAAGCTTTCTTT
CDR3 protein: CASSLGWSGSEAFF

D gene: NA
J gene: TRBJ2-5
clone size: NA
V gene: TRBV7-8
CDR3 DNA: TGTGCCAGCAGCCCAGTAGGGCGGCAAGAGACCCAGTACTTC
CDR3 protein: CASSPVGRQETQYF

D gene: NA
J gene: TRBJ2-5
clone size: NA
V gene: TRBV5-1
CDR3 DNA: TGCGCCAGCAGCTTGGGTGGTAGCCTCCAAGAGACCCAGTACTTC
CDR3 protein: CASSLGGSLQETQYF

D gene: NA
J gene: TRBJ2-6
clone size: NA
V gene: TRBV21-1
CDR3 DNA: TGTGCCAGCAGCAAAGAGGTCGGAAGCTCTGGGGCCAACGTCCTGACTTTC
CDR3 protein: CASSKEVGSSGANVLTF

D gene: TRBD1
J gene: TRBJ1-2
clone size: NA
V gene: TRBV7-9
CDR3 DNA: TGTGCCAGCAGCACCGGGACAGGGGGAGGTGGCTACACCTTC
CDR3 protein: CASSTGTGGGGYTF

D gene: NA
J gene: TRBJ1-1
clone size: NA
V gene: TRBV5-4
CDR3 DNA: TGTGCCAGCAGCTTGGTGGGCGGGGGAGTAACTGAAGCTTTCTTT
CDR3 protein: CASSLVGGGVTEAFF

D gene: NA
J gene: TRBJ2-1
clone size: NA
V gene: TRBV6-5
CDR3 DNA: TGTGCCTGCCGGGAGCGGGCCATGGCGTACAATGAGCAGTTCTTC
CDR3 protein: CACRERAMAYNEQFF

D gene: NA
J gene: TRBJ1-2
clone size: NA
V gene: TRBV4-1
CDR3 DNA: TGCGCCAGCAGCCAACTTACAGGAGACTATGGCTACACCTTC
CDR3 protein: CASSQLTGDYGYTF

D gene: NA
J gene: TRBJ2-2
clone size: few
V gene: TRBV7-3
CDR3 DNA: TGTGCCAGCAGCTTTAGGCCGGCGGACACCGGGGAGCTGTTTTTT
CDR3 protein: CASSFRPADTGELFF

D gene: NA
J gene: TRBJ1-5
clone size: NA
V gene: TRBV18
CDR3 DNA: TGTGCCAGCTCACAACAGGGTAGCAATCAGCCCCAGCATTTT
CDR3 protein: CASSQQGSNQPQHF

D gene: NA
J gene: TRBJ2-1
clone size: NA
V gene: TRBV3-1/TRBV3-2
CDR3 DNA: TGTGCCAGCACTGGTAGAGGGGAGAAGGCCAATGAGCAGTTCTTC
CDR3 protein: CASTGRGEKANEQFF

D gene: NA
J gene: TRBJ2-4
clone size: NA
V gene: TRBV12-3/TRBV12-4
CDR3 DNA: TGTGCCAGCAGCGAGCTAGCCAAAAACATTCAGTACTTC
CDR3 protein: CASSELAKNIQYF

D gene: TRBD1
J gene: TRBJ1-4
clone size: NA
V gene: TRBV6-5
CDR3 DNA: TGTGCCAGCAGTTCAGGGGGCCGGAATGAAAAACTGTTTTTT
CDR3 protein: CASSSGGRNEKLFF

D gene: TRBD2
J gene: TRBJ2-3
clone size: NA
V gene: TRBV5-6
CDR3 DNA: TGTGCCAGCAGCTTGGAAATAGCGGGGGGCACAGATACGCAGTATTTT
CDR3 protein: CASSLEIAGGTDTQYF

D gene: NA
J gene: TRBJ2-5
clone size: NA
V gene: TRBV12-5
CDR3 DNA: TGTGCTAGTGGTCCAGCAGGGCGGCCAGAGACCCAGTACTTC
CDR3 protein: CASGPAGRPETQYF

D gene: TRBD1
J gene: TRBJ2-3
clone size: NA
V gene: TRBV28
CDR3 DNA: TGTGCCAGCAGTTTAGACAGGGTTACAGATACGCAGTATTTT
CDR3 protein: CASSLDRVTDTQYF

D gene: TRBD1
J gene: TRBJ1-2
clone size: once
V gene: TRBV6-2/TRBV6-3
CDR3 DNA: TGTGCCAGCAGCGACCCAGCAGGGGGCACTTCGGAAGGCTACACCTTC
CDR3 protein: CASSDPAGGTSEGYTF

D gene: NA
J gene: TRBJ1-5
clone size: NA
V gene: TRBV6-6
CDR3 DNA: TGTGCCACCACGAATGTGGGACAAGGTCATGGTCAGCCCCAGCATTTT
CDR3 protein: CATTNVGQGHGQPQHF

D gene: NA
J gene: TRBJ1-5
clone size: NA
V gene: TRBV28
CDR3 DNA: TGTGCCAGCAGCTCCTCCTCTTGGGATCAGCCCCAGCATTTT
CDR3 protein: CASSSSSWDQPQHF

D gene: NA
J gene: TRBJ1-4
clone size: NA
V gene: TRBV28
CDR3 DNA: TGTGCCAGCGGACCGGGGGGGGCAACTAATGAAAAACTGTTTTTT
CDR3 protein: CASGPGGATNEKLFF

D gene: TRBD1
J gene: TRBJ1-5
clone size: NA
V gene: TRBV6-5
CDR3 DNA: TGTGCCAGCAGCGGACAGGGGGCCAATCAGCCCCAGCATTTT
CDR3 protein: CASSGQGANQPQHF

D gene: TRBD1
J gene: TRBJ1-5
clone size: NA
V gene: TRBV6-6
CDR3 DNA: TGTGCCAGCAGTTTCCCCGGGACAGACAATCAGCCCCAGCATTTT
CDR3 protein: CASSFPGTDNQPQHF

D gene: TRBD1
J gene: TRBJ1-4
clone size: NA
V gene: TRBV6-5
CDR3 DNA: TGTGCCAGCAGATCACGCCGGGACAGGGAGGAAAAACTGTTTTTT
CDR3 protein: CASRSRRDREEKLFF

D gene: NA
J gene: TRBJ2-2
clone size: once
V gene: TRBV7-2
CDR3 DNA: TGTGCCAGCAGCTTAGGGGCATTCACCGGGGAGCTGTTTTTT
CDR3 protein: CASSLGAFTGELFF

D gene: NA
J gene: TRBJ1-1
clone size: NA
V gene: TRBV11-1
CDR3 DNA: TGTGCCAGCAGCCCTCAGCCGTACACTGAAGCTTTCTTT
CDR3 protein: CASSPQPYTEAFF

D gene: TRBD2
J gene: TRBJ2-3
clone size: NA
V gene: TRBV5-1
CDR3 DNA: TGCGCCAGCAGCTTGTACGCGGGGGGGCCGACAGATACGCAGTATTTT
CDR3 protein: CASSLYAGGPTDTQYF

D gene: TRBD1
J gene: TRBJ1-1
clone size: NA
V gene: TRBV6-5
CDR3 DNA: TGTGCCAGCGACAGAACAGGGGGGGAAACTGAAGCTTTCTTT
CDR3 protein: CASDRTGGETEAFF

D gene: NA
J gene: TRBJ1-5
clone size: once
V gene: TRBV28
CDR3 DNA: TGTGCCAGCAGCCTACGGGACGGACCCATGGGCAATCAGCCCCAGCATTTT
CDR3 protein: CASSLRDGPMGNQPQHF

D gene: NA
J gene: TRBJ2-3
clone size: NA
V gene: TRBV9
CDR3 DNA: TGTGCCAGCAGCGTCGGGTTATCTGTCACAGATACGCAGTATTTT
CDR3 protein: CASSVGLSVTDTQYF

D gene: TRBD1
J gene: TRBJ1-1
clone size: few
V gene: TRBV18
CDR3 DNA: TGTGCCAGCTCCCGGGACAGGGAAAAGTCTGAAGCTTTCTTT
CDR3 protein: CASSRDREKSEAFF

D gene: TRBD1
J gene: TRBJ1-1
clone size: few
V gene: TRBV2
CDR3 DNA: TGTGCCAGCAGTTTGACGACAGGGGGGGATGAAGCTTTCTTT
CDR3 protein: CASSLTTGGDEAFF

D gene: NA
J gene: TRBJ2-1
clone size: NA
V gene: TRBV24-1
CDR3 DNA: TGTGCCACCAGTGGGCAGGGAAGGGGCTCCTACAATGAGCAGTTCTTC
CDR3 protein: CATSGQGRGSYNEQFF

D gene: NA
J gene: TRBJ2-6
clone size: NA
V gene: TRBV2
CDR3 DNA: TGTGCCGGGTCCCCAACCTCTGGGGCCAACGTCCTGACTTTC
CDR3 protein: CAGSPTSGANVLTF

D gene: NA
J gene: TRBJ1-2
clone size: NA
V gene: TRBV7-2
CDR3 DNA: TGTGCCAGCAGCTCGTACACACAGTTCTATGGCTACACCTTC
CDR3 protein: CASSSYTQFYGYTF

D gene: TRBD2
J gene: TRBJ2-3
clone size: NA
V gene: TRBV5-1
CDR3 DNA: TGCGCCAGCAGCTTGGAACCTAGCGGGGTGTCTCGCACAGATACGCAGTATTTT
CDR3 protein: CASSLEPSGVSRTDTQYF